The clone carrying this T cell receptor beta chain has at least ten counts. The data were taken from a study of T cells in Graves' hyperthyroidism and ophthalmopathy. Amplification of TCR beta CDR3 regions was performed using RNA transcripts as template. TCR CDR3 regions were first amplified by RT-PCR with HTBI primers. Each CDR3 protein is one row after TCRdb ran MiXCR on the multiplex PCR reads. Found here are roughly 660,000 distinct CDR3 sequences, roughly 17% of them singletons; the top ten hold around 16%. V lost 2 bases to trimming and J lost 2 bases, with 10 bases between them. Germline V gene sequence: CDR1 GTSNPN, CDR2 SVGIG (reference sequence). The CDR3 has 13 residues.

This sequence joins TRBV30 and TRBJ2-7; D not resolved. The sequenced sample consisted of blood. This clonotype was obtained from a man between 50 and 59 years old with Graves' hyperthyroidism. CDR3: CAWSSLDPYEQYF. The CDR3 DNA sequence: TGTGCCTGGAGTTCATTGGACCCCTACGAGCAGTACTTC.